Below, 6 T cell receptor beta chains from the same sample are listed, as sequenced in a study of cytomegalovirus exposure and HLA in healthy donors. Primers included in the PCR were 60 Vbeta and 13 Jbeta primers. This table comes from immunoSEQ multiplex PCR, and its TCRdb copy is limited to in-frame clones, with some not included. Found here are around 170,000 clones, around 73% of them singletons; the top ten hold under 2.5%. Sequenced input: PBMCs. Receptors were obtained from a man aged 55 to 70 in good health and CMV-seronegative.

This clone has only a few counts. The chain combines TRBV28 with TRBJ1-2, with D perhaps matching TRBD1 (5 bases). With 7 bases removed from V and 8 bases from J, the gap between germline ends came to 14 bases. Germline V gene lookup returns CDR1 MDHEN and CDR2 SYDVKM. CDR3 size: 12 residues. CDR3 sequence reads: CASTLRGKGYTF. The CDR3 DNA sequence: TGTGCCAGCACCCTGCGGGGGAAAGGCTACACCTTC.

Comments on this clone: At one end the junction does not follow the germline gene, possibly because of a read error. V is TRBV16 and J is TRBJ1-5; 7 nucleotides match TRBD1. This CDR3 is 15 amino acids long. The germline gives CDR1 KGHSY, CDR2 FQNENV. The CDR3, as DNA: TGTGCCAACAGCCACCTAGACAGGGTTCAACAGCCCCAGCATTTT. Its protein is CANSHLDRVQQPQHF.

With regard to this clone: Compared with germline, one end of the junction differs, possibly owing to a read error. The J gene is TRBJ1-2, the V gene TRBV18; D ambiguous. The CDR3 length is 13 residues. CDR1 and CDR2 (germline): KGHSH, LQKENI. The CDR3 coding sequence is TGTGCCAGCTCACGAGGGTCTAACTATGGCTACCCCTTC. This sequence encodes CASSRGSNYGYPF. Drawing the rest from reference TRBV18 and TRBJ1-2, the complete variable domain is NAGVMQNPRHLVRRRGQEARLRCSPMKGHSHVYWYRQLPEEGLKFMVYLQKENIIDESGMPKERFSAEFPKEGPSILRIQQVVRGDSAAYFCASSRGSNYGYPFGSGTRLTVV.

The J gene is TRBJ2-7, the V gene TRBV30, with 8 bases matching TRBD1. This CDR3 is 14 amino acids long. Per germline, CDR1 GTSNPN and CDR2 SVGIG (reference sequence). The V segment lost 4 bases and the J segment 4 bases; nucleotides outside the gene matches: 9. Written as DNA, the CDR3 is TGTGCCTGGAACTCAGGGGGCGCGATTTACGAGCAGTACTTC. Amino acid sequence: CAWNSGGAIYEQYF.

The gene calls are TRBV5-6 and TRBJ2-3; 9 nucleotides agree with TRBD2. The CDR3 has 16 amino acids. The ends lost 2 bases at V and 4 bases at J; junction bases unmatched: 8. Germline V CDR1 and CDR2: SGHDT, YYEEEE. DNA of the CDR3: TGTGCCAGCAGCTTCACGGTGACTAGCGGCGCAGATACGCAGTATTTT. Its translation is CASSFTVTSGADTQYF.

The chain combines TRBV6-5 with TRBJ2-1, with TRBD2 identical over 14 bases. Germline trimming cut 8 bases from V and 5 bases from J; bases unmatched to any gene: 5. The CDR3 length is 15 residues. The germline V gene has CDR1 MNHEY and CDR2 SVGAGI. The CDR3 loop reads CASGPGLAGDNEQFF. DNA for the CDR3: TGTGCCAGCGGACCGGGACTAGCGGGAGACAATGAGCAGTTCTTC.